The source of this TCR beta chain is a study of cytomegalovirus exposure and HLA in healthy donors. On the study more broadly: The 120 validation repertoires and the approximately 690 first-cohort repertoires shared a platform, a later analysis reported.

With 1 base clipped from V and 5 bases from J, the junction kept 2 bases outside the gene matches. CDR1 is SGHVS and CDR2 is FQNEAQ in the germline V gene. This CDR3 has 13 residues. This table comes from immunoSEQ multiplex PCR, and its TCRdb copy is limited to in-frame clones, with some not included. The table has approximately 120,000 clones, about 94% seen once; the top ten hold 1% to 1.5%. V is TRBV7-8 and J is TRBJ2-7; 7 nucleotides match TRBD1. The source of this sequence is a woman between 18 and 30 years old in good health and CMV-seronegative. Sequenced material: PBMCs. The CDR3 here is CASSLGQGNEQYF. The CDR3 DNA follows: TGTGCCAGCAGCTTAGGACAGGGAAACGAGCAGTACTTC.